These 28 T cell receptor beta chains came from one sample sequenced in a study of blood T cell repertoires in COVID-19. Measured with immunoSEQ multiplex PCR; TCRdb has only the in-frame clones, and not every one. This sample has a few hundred thousand clones; over 70% occur once, and the top ten carry around 3.2%. The sample taken for sequencing was peripheral blood. The receptors come from a woman of 80 years or more with acute or convalescent COVID-19.

This chain links TRBV18 with TRBJ1-6; possible D gene TRBD1, 6 bases. The CDR3 has 14 amino acids. Trimming pared 4 bases from V and 6 bases from J, leaving 10 bases between. CDR1 and CDR2 (germline): KGHSH, LQKENI. The CDR3 region is CASSQSDSNSPLHF. The CDR3 nucleotides read TGTGCCAGCTCACAATCGGACAGTAATTCACCCCTCCACTTT.

The rearrangement uses TRBV18 and TRBJ1-2; possibly TRBD1 for D (6 bases). The germline V gene has CDR1 KGHSH and CDR2 LQKENI. The V end lost 6 bases, the J end lost 8 bases, and 22 bases lay between the germline ends. This CDR3 has 15 residues. The CDR3, as DNA: TGTGCCAGCTCGCCTTCCAAGACAGGCCCGTGGGGCTACACCTTC. It specifies CASSPSKTGPWGYTF. Variable domain in full (rest from reference TRBV18 and TRBJ1-2): NAGVMQNPRHLVRRRGQEARLRCSPMKGHSHVYWYRQLPEEGLKFMVYLQKENIIDESGMPKERFSAEFPKEGPSILRIQQVVRGDSAAYFCASSPSKTGPWGYTFGSGTRLTVV.

The rearrangement joins TRBV9 to TRBJ1-2; D may be TRBD1 (6 bases). The V end lost 3 bases, the J end lost 2 bases, and 14 bases lay between the germline ends. Germline V gene data show CDR1 as SGDLS and CDR2 as YYNGEE. The CDR3 consists of 15 residues. In nucleotides, the CDR3 is TGTGCCAGCAGCGCCCAACAGGGTCGGAACTATGGCTACACCTTC. It is translated as CASSAQQGRNYGYTF. The variable domain in full, completed from reference TRBV9 and TRBJ1-2, reads DSGVTQTPKHLITATGQRVTLRCSPRSGDLSVYWYQQSLDQGLQFLIQYYNGEERAKGNILERFSAQQFPDLHSELNLSSLELGDSALYFCASSAQQGRNYGYTFGSGTRLTVV.

The sample holds one count of this clone. V gene TRBV7-2 combines with J gene TRBJ1-1, with a tentative D call TRBD1 (5 bases). Trimming took off 2 bases at V and 4 bases at J, with 17 bases between the two ends. The germline gives CDR1 SGHTA, CDR2 FQGNSA. The CDR3 loop spans 16 amino acids. CDR3 coding DNA: TGTGCCAGCAGCTTATATTACGGCAGGGAGGGCACTGAAGCTTTCTTT. Translated: CASSLYYGREGTEAFF. Filled out from reference TRBV7-2 and TRBJ1-1, the complete variable domain reads GAGVSQSPSNKVTEKGKDVELRCDPISGHTALYWYRQSLGQGLEFLIYFQGNSAPDKSGLPSDRFSAERTGGSVSTLTIQRTQQEDSAVYLCASSLYYGREGTEAFFGQGTRLTVV.

This chain links TRBV28 with TRBJ2-1; 7 bases align to TRBD2. V dropped 7 bases and J dropped 7; count of bases not matched to a gene: 7. Germline V lookup: CDR1 MDHEN, CDR2 SYDVKM. This CDR3 comprises 13 residues. CDR3 in DNA: TGTGCCAGCACTGCGGGAGATAAGAATGAGCAGTTCTTC. Translation: CASTAGDKNEQFF.

Details on this clone: The same CDR3 can be traced to other DNA sequences in this sample. This chain joins TRBV15 and TRBJ2-7; 10 bases are shared with TRBD2. Per germline, CDR1 LNHNV and CDR2 YYDKDF (reference sequence). Germline trimming cut 5 bases from V and 4 bases from J; bases unmatched to any gene: 2. This CDR3 is built from 13 residues. This CDR3 reads CATSRTSGYEQYF. The CDR3 nucleotides are TGTGCCACCAGCCGGACTAGCGGTTACGAGCAGTACTTC.

The chain has TRBV18 and TRBJ1-1, with a possible D match to TRBD1 (6 bases). In germline, CDR1 is KGHSH, CDR2 LQKENI. This CDR3 comprises 18 residues. Between the trimmed V and J ends, which lost 2 bases and 1 base, there was a span of 20 bases. This CDR3 reads CASSPTALLQGSNTEAFF. CDR3 nucleotide sequence: TGTGCCAGCTCACCAACAGCGCTGCTACAGGGCTCGAACACTGAAGCTTTCTTT.

The chain combines TRBV18 with TRBJ2-1; the match to TRBD1 covers 8 bases. Per germline, CDR1 KGHSH and CDR2 LQKENI. This CDR3 region has 14 residues. The V and J ends lost 1 base and 6 bases, in that order; junction bases with no gene match: 2. The CDR3 here is CASSPRTGTNEQFF. CDR3 coding DNA: TGTGCCAGCTCACCACGGACAGGGACCAATGAGCAGTTCTTC.

The V and J genes are TRBV29-1 and TRBJ2-5; 9 nucleotides agree with TRBD1. The ends lost 5 bases at V and 7 bases at J; junction bases unmatched: 11. The CDR3 runs 14 residues. CDR1 and CDR2 (germline): SQVTM, ANQGSEA. The CDR3 DNA reads TGCAGCGTTAATACGCTAGACAGGGGGTTGACCCAGTACTTC. It yields the protein CSVNTLDRGLTQYF.

CDR3 sequence: CASSQAGQANEKLFF. CDR3 nucleotides: TGTGCCAGCAGCCAGGCGGGGCAAGCTAATGAAAAACTGTTTTTT. The rearrangement links TRBV4-2 to TRBJ1-4; D possibly corresponds to TRBD1 (5 bases). The V end was cut by 3 bases, the J end by 3 bases, with 11 bases between. Per germline, CDR1 LGHNA and CDR2 YNFKEQ. This CDR3 is built from 15 residues.

The V and J genes are TRBV6-2 or TRBV6-3 and TRBJ2-7; the D gene is possibly TRBD1 (5 bases). The V end was cut by 2 bases, the J end by 4 bases, with 12 bases between. The CDR3 contains 14 residues. Germline CDR1 MNHEY, CDR2 SVGEGT. CDR3 DNA sequence: TGTGCCAGCAGTTACACGACAGTTACTTACGAGCAGTACTTC. Amino acids: CASSYTTVTYEQYF.

The chain couples TRBV18 to TRBJ2-3; D perhaps matches TRBD1 (5 bases). CDR1 is KGHSH, CDR2 LQKENI, per germline. Trimming shortened V by 4 bases and J by 3 bases, and 11 bases separated the two germline ends. The CDR3 is made up of 14 amino acids. CDR3 in DNA: TGTGCCAGCTCACAAGGGGCACTGACAGATACGCAGTATTTT. It codes for CASSQGALTDTQYF.

The chain recombines TRBV15 with TRBJ2-1, with 9 bases that match TRBD2. This CDR3 has 17 amino acids. Trimming removed 1 base from V and 5 bases from J; junction bases left unmatched: 9. Germline V gene data show CDR1 as LNHNV and CDR2 as YYDKDF (reference sequence). The DNA for the CDR3 is TGTGCCACCAGCAGAGGTAGCGGGAGCGTCAGAAACAATGAGCAGTTCTTC. Translation: CATSRGSGSVRNNEQFF.

V is TRBV5-1 and J is TRBJ1-1, with 9 positions matching TRBD1. With 5 bases clipped from V and 1 base from J, the junction kept 3 bases outside the gene matches. In germline, CDR1 is SGHRS, CDR2 YFSETQ. The CDR3 consists of 14 residues. The CDR3 region is CASSPQGANTEAFF. CDR3 DNA: TGCGCCAGCAGTCCACAGGGGGCGAACACTGAAGCTTTCTTT.

The J gene is TRBJ2-5, the V gene TRBV7-2; 9 positions match TRBD1. Germline assignment: CDR1 SGHTA and CDR2 FQGNSA. The CDR3 totals 15 residues. V lost 4 bases, J lost 1 base, and 4 bases stayed unmatched. As DNA, the CDR3 is TGTGCCAGCAGCTCAGGACAGGGGTCCCAAGAGACCCAGTACTTC. This translates into CASSSGQGSQETQYF.

This clone appeared once. This chain uses TRBV6-5 with TRBJ1-1, with TRBD1 matching 7 bases. The CDR3 has 14 residues. Trimming cost V 7 bases and J 1 base; bases outside gene matches: 6. The germline CDR1 and CDR2 sequences are MNHEY and SVGAGI. DNA of the CDR3: TGTGCCAGCAAATACAGGGGAACGAACACTGAAGCTTTCTTT. Its protein product is CASKYRGTNTEAFF.

This clone was recorded a few times. The V and J genes are TRBV18 and TRBJ1-2; D perhaps matches TRBD1 (5 bases). The CDR3 runs to 15 residues. Germline V CDR1 and CDR2: KGHSH, LQKENI. V shed 2 bases and J shed 2 bases, with 12 bases lying between them. As DNA, the CDR3 is TGTGCCAGCTCACCAGGGGCCCCGGAAAACTATGGCTACACCTTC. Amino acids: CASSPGAPENYGYTF.

The J gene is TRBJ1-2, the V gene TRBV6-6; 9 positions match TRBD1. With 4 bases clipped from V and 3 bases from J, the junction kept 3 bases outside the gene matches. The CDR3 contains 14 residues. The germline CDR1 and CDR2 sequences are MNHNY and SVGAGI (reference sequence). This CDR3 reads CASSSWDRDYGYTF. CDR3 bases: TGTGCCAGCAGTTCCTGGGACAGGGACTATGGCTACACCTTC.

The chain couples TRBV30 to TRBJ1-5; 9 bases are a match to TRBD1. The CDR3 runs 14 residues. Germline lookup yields CDR1 GTSNPN and CDR2 SVGIG (reference sequence). V lost 2 bases to trimming and J lost 6 bases; unmatched junction nucleotides: 5. CDR3 bases: TGTGCCTGGAGTCGAGGGACAGGGTCTCAGCCCCAGCATTTT. Protein product: CAWSRGTGSQPQHF. The whole variable domain, filled in from reference TRBV30 and TRBJ1-5, reads SQTIHQWPATLVQPVGSPLSLECTVEGTSNPNLYWYRQAAGRGLQLLFYSVGIGQISSEVPQNLSASRPQDRQFILSSKKLLLSDSGFYLCAWSRGTGSQPQHFGDGTRLSIL.

This clone appeared a single time. This sequence joins TRBV19 and TRBJ2-1; 10 nucleotides agree with TRBD2. V gave up 0 bases and J gave up 4 bases; unmatched junction bases: 6. The length of the CDR3 is 17 residues. In germline, CDR1 is LNHDA, CDR2 SQIVND (reference sequence). This chain's CDR3 is CASSIDQLAGQYNEQFF. The CDR3 DNA sequence: TGTGCCAGTAGTATAGATCAACTAGCGGGACAGTACAATGAGCAGTTCTTC.

The V and J genes are TRBV19 and TRBJ1-2; D possibly corresponds to TRBD1 (6 bases). V lost 8 bases to trimming and J lost 0 bases, with 22 bases between them. This CDR3 is built from 17 residues. Germline assignment: CDR1 LNHDA and CDR2 SQIVND (reference sequence). For the CDR3, the DNA is TGTGCCAGTCCCCTCCAGGGGTGGAGGCCCGCTAACTATGGCTACACCTTC. Translation: CASPLQGWRPANYGYTF.

This sequence joins TRBV10-3 and TRBJ1-3; 9 bases are a match to TRBD1. Germline CDR1 reads ENHRY; CDR2 reads SYGVKD. CDR3 size: 18 residues. V shed 5 bases and J 0 bases; nucleotides not matched to a gene: 11. CDR3: CAISMTGGLPGSGNTIYF. CDR3 sequence (DNA): TGTGCCATCAGTATGACAGGGGGGCTTCCGGGCTCTGGAAACACCATATATTTT.

The rearrangement joins TRBV12-3 or TRBV12-4 to TRBJ2-7; 10 positions match TRBD2. This CDR3 region has 13 residues. The junction had 8 bases not matched to a gene; V was cut back by 9 bases and J by 6 bases. The CDR3 spells CASELAGTREQYF. For the CDR3, the DNA is TGTGCCAGTGAACTAGCGGGAACGCGCGAGCAGTACTTC.

V usage is TRBV7-2 and J usage is TRBJ2-1; D remains unclear. V was clipped by 1 base and J by 5 bases, with 9 bases between them. The CDR3 is 14 amino acids. Germline values: CDR1 SGHTA, CDR2 FQGNSA. CDR3 coding DNA: TGTGCCAGCAGCTTAGGCGGCTACAACAATGAGCAGTTCTTC. Amino acid sequence: CASSLGGYNNEQFF.

This rearrangement joins TRBV5-6 to TRBJ1-5; D remains unclear. This CDR3 is built from 15 residues. V was cut by 0 bases and J by 9 bases, with 16 bases left in between. Germline V CDR1 and CDR2: SGHDT, YYEEEE. The CDR3 region is CASSLGGVGSLPQHF. The CDR3 coding sequence is TGTGCCAGCAGCTTGGGGGGAGTTGGGTCTCTGCCCCAGCATTTT.

The chain joins TRBV18 to TRBJ2-5; D not resolved. Trimming cost V 5 bases and J 0 bases, with 10 bases left between them. Looked up from germline, CDR1 is KGHSH and CDR2 is LQKENI. The CDR3 length is 14 residues. The CDR3 DNA reads TGTGCCAGCTCATTGAATGAGTACCAAGAGACCCAGTACTTC. This gives the protein CASSLNEYQETQYF.

The chain recombines TRBV6-5 with TRBJ1-6; D may be TRBD1 (5 bases). Germline lookup yields CDR1 MNHEY and CDR2 SVGAGI. The CDR3 extends over 14 amino acids. Trimming cost V 2 bases and J 5 bases, with 7 bases left between them. The CDR3 bases are TGTGCCAGCAGTTACACCAGGGATAATTCACCCCTCCACTTT. It codes for CASSYTRDNSPLHF.

The chain uses TRBV28 and TRBJ1-5, with 9 positions matching TRBD1. Germline loops: CDR1 MDHEN, CDR2 SYDVKM. The length of the CDR3 is 16 residues. V lost 6 bases and J lost 6; bases outside the gene matches: 12. This chain's CDR3 is CASSSFTGGAGQPQHF. In DNA, the CDR3 is TGTGCCAGCAGCTCTTTTACAGGGGGCGCCGGTCAGCCCCAGCATTTT.